What follows is one T cell receptor (beta chain) and its context. Only in-frame clones appear in the TCRdb table, and some are missing; sequencing was by immunoSEQ multiplex PCR. The profile shows about 83,000 clones, 85% to 95% of them singletons. The sample belongs to a study of technical replicates of blood from a handful of donors. The CDR3 runs 13 residues. The V and J ends lost 9 bases and 4 bases respectively, with 13 bases between them. Germline V gives CDR1 LNHDA, CDR2 SQIVND (reference sequence). This TCR was sampled from a human donor in good health. Sequenced: T cells isolated from PBMCs. The chain uses TRBV19 and TRBJ1-5; D gene unclear. For the CDR3, the DNA is TGTGCCAGCGGATATACAGATAATCAGCCCCAGCATTTT. Its protein is CASGYTDNQPQHF.